These T cell receptor beta chains were read from a single sample in a study of T-cell reconstitution after alpha-beta-depleted transplantation in children. A single record per CDR3 protein comes from TCRdb applying MiXCR to the PCR reads. The sample has 400,000 to 500,000 distinct CDR3 sequences; around 9.9% are singletons. Specimen: PBMCs from the stem cell graft donor, collected from the stem cell graft. These TCRs come from a human donor who donated a stem cell graft to a child with acute myeloid leukemia. CDR3s include the opening cysteine and the closing phenylalanine or tryptophan. A D gene is named only where the DNA matches it firmly. Some rows have no size entry. The others give once, few or many, or a class for an expanded clone.

length,size,J,V,D,CDR3,DNA
12,-,TRBJ1-2,TRBV29-1,-,CSGGEEGYGYTF,TGCAGCGGAGGGGAGGAGGGCTATGGCTACACCTTC
13,-,TRBJ2-1,TRBV2,-,CASRDDRRNEQFF,TGTGCCAGCAGGGATGACAGGCGAAATGAGCAGTTCTTC
14,-,TRBJ2-1,TRBV5-1,-,CASSLRGAYNEQFF,TGCGCCAGCAGCTTGCGGGGTGCCTACAATGAGCAGTTCTTC
13,few,TRBJ1-5,TRBV29-1,-,CSVETGWNQPQHF,TGCAGCGTTGAGACGGGGTGGAATCAGCCCCAGCATTTT
16,many,TRBJ2-2,TRBV12-3/TRBV12-4,TRBD2,CASSTGTSGASGELFF,TGTGCCAGCAGTACCGGGACTAGCGGGGCCTCCGGGGAGCTGTTTTTT
15,many,TRBJ2-3,TRBV20-1,TRBD1,CSATARVGGKDTQYF,TGCAGTGCTACCGCCCGGGTAGGGGGCAAAGATACGCAGTATTTT
16,few,TRBJ2-3,TRBV12-3/TRBV12-4,-,CASSRARGKGTDTQYF,TGTGCCAGCAGTCGAGCAAGGGGGAAGGGCACAGATACGCAGTATTTT
14,few,TRBJ1-2,TRBV15,-,CATSRDPPWDGYTF,TGTGCCACCAGCAGAGACCCTCCCTGGGATGGCTACACCTTC
18,-,TRBJ2-3,TRBV7-8,TRBD1,CASSSGTGGTVSTDTQYF,TGTGCCAGCAGCTCTGGGACAGGGGGAACGGTGAGCACAGATACGCAGTATTTT
13,-,TRBJ1-2,TRBV18,-,CASSPGRLRGYTF,TGTGCCAGCTCACCCGGACGATTGAGAGGCTACACCTTC